A single sample is the source of the 2 T cell receptor beta chains below, sequenced in a study of CD8 T cells in Susac syndrome (dated by TCRdb to between 2018 and 2020). Libraries were constructed by the immunoSEQ multiplex PCR assay. RNA was extracted using the RNeasy kit, and roughly 0.5 to 1 ug of the RNA was reverse transcribed with random hexamers. The public sequencing data were trimmed at Q25 with fastp and processed into clonotypes with MiXCR by TCRdb, which kept only in-frame beta chains. Each entry merges the rows of one CDR3 protein and shows their most common DNA and genes. For this sample the table gives around 95,000 distinct CDR3 sequences, of which approximately 95% were detected only once. 0.25% to 0.35% of the sample belongs to the ten largest clones. The sequenced sample consisted of CD8+ T cells from PBMCs. The receptors shown here come from a human donor with Susac syndrome.

This chain links TRBV10-2 with TRBJ2-4; 8 positions match TRBD1. The CDR3 consists of 13 residues. The germline V gene has CDR1 WSHSY and CDR2 SAAADI. The J segment lost 8 bases and the V segment lost 5 bases, leaving 5 bases of the junction unmatched. The CDR3 DNA reads TGCGCCAGCAGTCAGGGGGCGGTTTACATTCAGTACTTC. As protein: CASSQGAVYIQYF.

The V call is TRBV29-1, the J call TRBJ2-5; D may match TRBD1 or TRBD2 (6 bases each). The CDR3 totals 13 residues. The V end lost 4 bases, the J end lost 4 bases, and 13 bases lay between the germline ends. In germline, CDR1 is SQVTM, CDR2 ANQGSEA. The CDR3 nucleotides are TGCAGCGTTGGGGGGGCCCAAGGAGAGACCCAGTACTTC. Amino acid sequence: CSVGGAQGETQYF.